This entry lists 24 T cell receptor beta chains sequenced from one sample in a study of response to subunit inactivated influenza vaccine. TCRdb used MiXCR to reprocess the RT-PCR reads, holding one entry per CDR3 protein. The repertoire consists of hundreds of thousands of distinct CDR3 sequences, with approximately 14% occurring once and the leading ten covering 5.5% to 7%. Sequenced here: PBMCs from blood, sampled around 15 days before vaccination. These receptors came from a man aged 45 to 65 who received an inactivated influenza vaccine.

This clonotype came up a few times. The V gene is TRBV12-3 or TRBV12-4, the J gene TRBJ2-5; 8 bases are a match to TRBD2. Trimming removed 4 bases from V and 3 bases from J; junction bases left unmatched: 7. This CDR3 spans 15 amino acids. The CDR3 sequence: CASSYPDSGEETQYF. DNA of the CDR3: TGTGCCAGCAGTTACCCGGATAGCGGGGAAGAGACCCAGTACTTC.

V and J are TRBV28 and TRBJ1-5; 7 bases map to TRBD1. Germline V gives CDR1 MDHEN, CDR2 SYDVKM. Unmatched junction bases numbered 15, after V lost 2 bases and J lost 2 bases. The CDR3 contains 19 residues. CDR3 bases: TGTGCCAGCAGTTTAGCCCCCATGGACAGGCAGGGCCGCAATCAGCCCCAGCATTTT. Translation: CASSLAPMDRQGRNQPQHF.

This clonotype was picked up a small number of times. J is TRBJ2-5 and V is TRBV15, with 7 bases that match TRBD1. Trimming cost V 3 bases and J 1 base; bases outside gene matches: 8. The CDR3 runs 16 residues. CDR1 LNHNV and CDR2 YYDKDF come from the germline V gene (reference sequence). CDR3 sequence (DNA): TGTGCCACCAGCAGTCACGGGACAGAACCCCAAGAGACCCAGTACTTC. Amino acids: CATSSHGTEPQETQYF.

The table lists this clonotype with many counts. V usage is TRBV12-3 or TRBV12-4 and J usage is TRBJ2-7; D uncertain. The V end lost 7 bases, the J end lost 0 bases, and 10 bases lay between the germline ends. CDR3 size: 13 residues. This CDR3 reads CASKFHSSYEQYF. The CDR3 DNA reads TGTGCCAGCAAGTTCCACAGCTCCTACGAGCAGTACTTC.

This chain's CDR3 is CASSRTGDGSYEQYF. As DNA, the CDR3 is TGTGCCAGCAGCCGGACAGGGGATGGGTCCTACGAGCAGTACTTC. The chain recombines TRBV7-2 with TRBJ2-7, with 9 positions matching TRBD1. Germline V CDR1 and CDR2: SGHTA, FQGNSA. The CDR3 is 15 residues long. The trim removed 5 bases at V and 1 base at J, leaving 6 bases unmatched.

This clonotype came up a few times. The CDR3 sequence is CATSKGLPSSYNSPLHF. CDR3 nucleotide sequence: TGTGCCACCAGCAAGGGACTGCCCAGCTCCTATAATTCACCCCTCCACTTT. The rearrangement links TRBV15 to TRBJ1-6, with D maybe TRBD1 (5 bases). Trimming pared 4 bases from V and 0 bases from J, leaving 13 bases between. The CDR3 is 17 amino acids. Per germline, CDR1 LNHNV and CDR2 YYDKDF (reference sequence). The full variable domain, in which reference TRBV15 and TRBJ1-6 provide the parts outside the CDR3, is DAMVIQNPRYQVTQFGKPVTLSCSQTLNHNVMYWYQQKSSQAPKLLFHYYDKDFNNEADTPDNFQSRRPNTSFCFLDIRSPGLGDTAMYLCATSKGLPSSYNSPLHFGNGTRLTVT.

The chain links TRBV7-8 to TRBJ2-1; 10 bases map to TRBD2. Trimming at V came to 1 base and at J to 9 bases, leaving 6 bases not matched to a gene. Germline loops: CDR1 SGHVS, CDR2 FQNEAQ. The CDR3 covers 15 residues. The DNA for the CDR3 is TGTGCCAGCAGCTTAGAACTAGCGGGAATTGGTGAGCAGTTCTTC. This sequence encodes CASSLELAGIGEQFF.

The genes are TRBV3-1 and TRBJ2-1; 8 bases line up with TRBD1. Germline loops: CDR1 LGHDT, CDR2 YNNKEL (reference sequence). The CDR3 extends over 14 amino acids. V was clipped by 7 bases and J by 7 bases; unmatched bases: 9. The CDR3 bases are TGTGCCAGCACCCCCAGGGGGCGCCGAAATGAGCAGTTCTTC. Amino acids: CASTPRGRRNEQFF.

A few counts support this clonotype. The chain links TRBV4-2 to TRBJ2-7, with a tentative D call TRBD2 (5 bases). The CDR3 covers 16 residues. The germline gives CDR1 LGHNA, CDR2 YNFKEQ. V was shortened by 0 bases and J by 2 bases, with 14 bases between the two germline ends. The CDR3, as DNA: TGTGCCAGCAGCCAAGACATTCCGGGGATTGCCTACGAGCAGTACTTC. Translating it yields CASSQDIPGIAYEQYF.

This clonotype was detected only a few times. The gene calls are TRBV4-3 and TRBJ2-7; D perhaps matches TRBD1 (6 bases). This CDR3 is built from 15 residues. The germline V and J ends were trimmed by 3 bases and 4 bases, with 16 bases remaining between them. CDR1 is LGHNA and CDR2 is YSLEER in the germline V gene. For the CDR3, the DNA is TGCGCCAGCAGCCATACCTGGCAGGGGTCTTACGAGCAGTACTTC. It yields the protein CASSHTWQGSYEQYF.

In this sample, this clonotype turned up a few times. The chain combines TRBV30 with TRBJ2-1, with D possibly matching TRBD2 (6 bases). CDR1 and CDR2 (germline): GTSNPN, SVGIG (reference sequence). The CDR3 contains 13 residues. The V end was cut by 2 bases, the J end by 15 bases, with 20 bases between. The CDR3 DNA reads TGTGCCTGGAGTCTGGATCGGGCCAACGGGGGGTTCTTC. Translating it yields CAWSLDRANGGFF. The full variable domain, in which reference TRBV30 and TRBJ2-1 provide the parts outside the CDR3, is SQTIHQWPATLVQPVGSPLSLECTVEGTSNPNLYWYRQAAGRGLQLLFYSVGIGQISSEVPQNLSASRPQDRQFILSSKKLLLSDSGFYLCAWSLDRANGGFFGPGTRLTVL.

This clonotype was seen a few times. The rearrangement uses TRBV5-6 and TRBJ1-2; D ambiguous. Germline CDR1 SGHDT, CDR2 YYEEEE. This CDR3 contains 14 residues. The ends were cut back, 4 bases at V and 4 bases at J, with 14 bases in the middle. The CDR3 DNA follows: TGTGCCAGCAGCCGTCGGACCCTGATCTATGGCTACACCTTC. Amino acid sequence: CASSRRTLIYGYTF.

This clonotype has ten or more counts. The chain recombines TRBV5-6 with TRBJ1-2, with D possibly being TRBD1 (6 bases). The germline gives CDR1 SGHDT, CDR2 YYEEEE. V was shortened by 4 bases and J by 4 bases, with 17 bases between the two germline ends. This CDR3 has 15 amino acids. CDR3 coding DNA: TGTGCCAGCAGCCAAGACAGGTCTTGGAGCTATGGCTACACCTTC. Encoded protein: CASSQDRSWSYGYTF. Looking up the rest from reference TRBV5-6 and TRBJ1-2 gives the full variable domain: DAGVTQSPTHLIKTRGQQVTLRCSPKSGHDTVSWYQQALGQGPQFIFQYYEEEERQRGNFPDRFSGHQFPNYSSELNVNALLLGDSALYLCASSQDRSWSYGYTFGSGTRLTVV.

At least ten counts were recorded for this clonotype. This chain's CDR3 is CASSQVLGTEAFF. CDR3 coding DNA: TGTGCCAGCAGCCAGGTTCTGGGGACTGAAGCTTTCTTT. The chain has TRBV12-3 or TRBV12-4 and TRBJ1-1; no reliable D call. The V gene lost 6 bases and the J gene lost 5 bases, with 13 bases spanning the gap. This CDR3 has 13 amino acids.

CDR3 bases: TGTGCCAGCAGCCAGGCCCGGGGGGGCAACTATGGCTACACCTTC. This encodes CASSQARGGNYGYTF. The gene calls are TRBV12-3 or TRBV12-4 and TRBJ1-2, with D possibly being TRBD1 (6 bases). This CDR3 is built from 15 residues. Trimming removed 6 bases from V and 2 bases from J, with 16 bases in between.

This clonotype turned up a few times. This sequence joins TRBV25-1 and TRBJ1-5, with D possibly TRBD1 on 5 matching bases. This CDR3 has 18 amino acids. The V gene lost 4 bases and the J gene lost 2 bases, with 21 bases spanning the gap. CDR1 and CDR2 (germline): MGHDK, SYGVNS. The chain's CDR3 is CASSARVKGHYRNQPQHF. The CDR3 nucleotides read TGTGCCAGCAGTGCGAGGGTGAAGGGGCACTATCGCAATCAGCCCCAGCATTTT.

This clonotype was picked up a small number of times. CDR3 residues: CSAQTGSINEQYF. The CDR3 DNA follows: TGCAGTGCGCAGACAGGGAGCATAAACGAGCAGTACTTC. V is TRBV20-1 and J is TRBJ2-7; 7 nucleotides match TRBD1. CDR3 length: 13 amino acids. V was pared by 6 bases and J by 5 bases, with 10 bases of the junction left unmatched. Germline CDR1 and CDR2: DFQATT and SNEGSKA (reference sequence).

This clonotype has a handful of counts. The J gene is TRBJ1-5, the V gene TRBV6-5, with D perhaps matching TRBD1 (5 bases). CDR1 is MNHEY, CDR2 SVGAGI, per germline. The CDR3 spans 16 residues. V lost 5 bases, J lost 2 bases, and 16 bases lay in between. This CDR3 reads CASSNPAGAGNQPQHF. CDR3 coding DNA: TGTGCCAGCAGTAACCCCGCCGGGGCGGGCAATCAGCCCCAGCATTTT.

This clonotype came up many times. This rearrangement joins TRBV5-5 to TRBJ1-6; 9 nucleotides line up with TRBD1. CDR1 is SGHKS, CDR2 YYEKEE, per germline (reference sequence). Trimming cost V 2 bases and J 10 bases; bases outside gene matches: 7. This CDR3 has 15 amino acids. The CDR3, as DNA: TGTGCCAGCAGCTTTGAGACAGGGACAGGGTCACCCCTCCACTTT. Its protein product is CASSFETGTGSPLHF.

For the CDR3, the DNA is TGCGCCAGCAGTGAGAGGGCGAGCTCCTACAATGAGCAGTTCTTC. Amino acid sequence: CASSERASSYNEQFF. This chain uses TRBV10-2 with TRBJ2-1; unclear D gene. Trimming pared 2 bases from V and 0 bases from J, leaving 8 bases between. The CDR3 totals 15 residues. Germline CDR1 and CDR2: WSHSY and SAAADI.

This clonotype was counted only a few times. The rearrangement links TRBV20-1 to TRBJ2-1; 7 bases align to TRBD2. The CDR3 covers 15 residues. The germline V gene has CDR1 DFQATT and CDR2 SNEGSKA (reference sequence). J was trimmed by 5 bases and V by 6 bases; bases with no gene match: 13. CDR3 residues: CSARMGGRAHNEQFF. CDR3 DNA sequence: TGCAGTGCGAGAATGGGTGGGAGGGCACACAATGAGCAGTTCTTC.

This chain joins TRBV4-1 and TRBJ2-1; tentatively, D is TRBD1 (6 bases). Germline lookup yields CDR1 MGHRA and CDR2 YSYEKL. V lost 2 bases and J lost 5, with 19 bases in between. CDR3 length: 17 amino acids. CDR3 DNA: TGCGCCAGCAGCCAATTACCTTACAGGGCCCCGAACAATGAGCAGTTCTTC. It codes for CASSQLPYRAPNNEQFF.

This chain links TRBV27 with TRBJ1-6; 9 positions match TRBD1. The CDR3 has 18 residues. Losses at the gene ends were 4 bases for V and 5 bases for J; bases not matched to a gene: 12. The germline CDR1 and CDR2 sequences are MNHEY and SMNVEV (reference sequence). CDR3 sequence (DNA): TGTGCCAGCAGTTCGACAAGAACAGGGGGCAGGAATAATTCACCCCTCCACTTT. Translation: CASSSTRTGGRNNSPLHF.

The table lists this clonotype with a few counts. V and J are TRBV20-1 and TRBJ1-6, with 7 positions matching TRBD1. Germline V lookup: CDR1 DFQATT, CDR2 SNEGSKA (reference sequence). The CDR3 spans 14 residues. The V gene end was trimmed by 1 base and the J gene end by 15 bases; junction bases not matched to a gene: 12. CDR3 loop: CSARGTGYSSGLHF. CDR3 nucleotides: TGCAGTGCTAGAGGGACAGGATATAGTTCTGGCCTCCACTTT.